The 20 T cell receptor beta chains in this list originate from one sample, sequenced in a study of T cell changes during pregnancy in multiple sclerosis. Sequencing used immunoSEQ multiplex PCR; TCRdb keeps in-frame clones, though not all of them. The sample yields 45,000 to 70,000 clones, 92% seen once. The sample consisted of peripheral blood, taken in the third trimester of pregnancy. The receptor source for this set is a female donor in good health, enrolled as a control in a pregnancy study.

The CDR3 sequence: CASSFPGTGRNNEQFF. The CDR3 bases are TGCGCCAGCAGCTTTCCCGGGACAGGGAGAAACAATGAGCAGTTCTTC. V usage is TRBV5-1 and J usage is TRBJ2-1; 9 bases fit TRBD1. CDR3 size: 16 residues. The V and J ends lost 2 bases and 5 bases, in that order; junction bases with no gene match: 8. CDR1 is SGHRS and CDR2 is YFSETQ in the germline V gene.

The chain joins TRBV29-1 to TRBJ1-1; D is ambiguous. This CDR3 contains 11 residues. The V gene lost 7 bases and the J gene lost 1 base, with 7 bases spanning the gap. CDR1 and CDR2 from the germline V gene are SQVTM and ANQGSEA. This CDR3 is CSAPWNTEAFF. The CDR3 nucleotides are TGCAGCGCCCCCTGGAACACTGAAGCTTTCTTT.

The rearrangement uses TRBV6-6 and TRBJ2-3; TRBD2 agrees at 8 bases. The CDR3 is made up of 15 amino acids. Germline assignment: CDR1 MNHNY and CDR2 SVGAGI (reference sequence). J lost 2 bases, V lost 4 bases, and 5 bases had no gene match. CDR3 sequence reads: CASSSTSGFTDTQYF. CDR3 bases: TGTGCCAGCAGTTCTACTAGCGGTTTCACAGATACGCAGTATTTT.

V usage is TRBV30 and J usage is TRBJ2-5; tentative D call: TRBD2 (5 bases). Germline V gene lookup returns CDR1 GTSNPN and CDR2 SVGIG (reference sequence). CDR3 length: 14 residues. Trimming took 2 bases from V and 2 from J, leaving 12 bases between them. The CDR3 DNA follows: TGTGCCTGGAGTCGGGGTAATCAGCAAGAGACCCAGTACTTC. As protein: CAWSRGNQQETQYF.

V usage is TRBV4-3 and J usage is TRBJ2-1, with TRBD2 identical over 9 bases. J lost 7 bases, V lost 0 bases, and 10 bases had no gene match. This CDR3 has 17 residues. Germline loops: CDR1 LGHNA, CDR2 YSLEER. CDR3 residues: CASSQDRRREGRNEQFF. Written as DNA, the CDR3 is TGCGCCAGCAGCCAAGATAGGAGGCGGGAGGGCCGGAATGAGCAGTTCTTC.

This chain links TRBV7-3 with TRBJ2-1; tentatively, D is TRBD2 (6 bases). This CDR3 is 14 amino acids long. Trimming stripped 3 bases from V and 5 bases from J, with 11 bases between. From germline, CDR1 is SGHTA and CDR2 FQGTGA. This CDR3 is CASSLGGINNEQFF. In DNA, the CDR3 is TGTGCCAGCAGCTTGGGGGGAATCAACAATGAGCAGTTCTTC.

The chain uses TRBV7-3 and TRBJ2-7, with a weak D call TRBD1 (6 bases). V gave up 2 bases and J gave up 4 bases, with 15 bases separating them. Germline V CDR1 and CDR2: SGHTA, FQGTGA. This CDR3 has 15 residues. CDR3 loop: CASSLGSPGEYEQYF. The CDR3 coding sequence is TGTGCCAGCAGCTTAGGGTCCCCAGGGGAATACGAGCAGTACTTC.

The CDR3 DNA reads as TGCGCCAGCAGCCAAGATGAGGGGAGGGCATTCTATGGCTACACCTTC. This codes for CASSQDEGRAFYGYTF. The chain couples TRBV4-3 to TRBJ1-2, with TRBD1 as a possible D gene (5 bases). Germline CDR1 and CDR2: LGHNA and YSLEER. The CDR3 is 16 residues long. With 0 bases removed from V and 4 bases from J, the gap between germline ends came to 15 bases.

The chain uses TRBV11-2 and TRBJ1-2; 7 bases match TRBD1. Losses at the gene ends were 2 bases for V and 4 bases for J; bases not matched to a gene: 7. This CDR3 region has 15 residues. CDR1 and CDR2 (germline): SGHAT, FQNNGV. DNA for the CDR3: TGTGCCAGCAGCTTACGACAGGGAGGAGGCTATGGCTACACCTTC. Translated, it gives CASSLRQGGGYGYTF.

The chain employs TRBV9 and TRBJ2-5; TRBD1 might be the D (7 bases). The germline CDR1 and CDR2 sequences are SGDLS and YYNGEE. Trimming stripped 3 bases from V and 2 bases from J, with 11 bases between. CDR3 size: 14 residues. The CDR3 region is CASSAPGGQETQYF. CDR3 DNA sequence: TGTGCCAGCAGCGCACCAGGGGGGCAAGAGACCCAGTACTTC.

The V call is TRBV7-9, the J call TRBJ1-3; 7 bases fit TRBD1. This CDR3 spans 14 amino acids. Germline CDR1 SEHNR, CDR2 FQNEAQ (reference sequence). The junction had 4 bases not matched to a gene; V was cut back by 4 bases and J by 4 bases. The CDR3 DNA sequence: TGTGCCAGCAGCTCAGCGGGACAGGGAAACACCATATATTTT. Translated: CASSSAGQGNTIYF. Full variable domain (outside the CDR3, taken from reference TRBV7-9 and TRBJ1-3): DTGVSQNPRHKITKRGQNVTFRCDPISEHNRLYWYRQTLGQGPEFLTYFQNEAQLEKSRLLSDRFSAERPKGSFSTLEIQRTEQGDSAMYLCASSSAGQGNTIYFGEGSWLTVV.

V gene TRBV6-1 combines with J gene TRBJ1-2; D is undetermined. Germline-derived CDR1 and CDR2 are MNHNS and SASEGT. The CDR3 has 14 residues. The V end was cut by 0 bases, the J end by 0 bases, with 5 bases between. CDR3 sequence reads: CASSEATANYGYTF. The CDR3 region has the DNA TGTGCCAGCAGTGAAGCCACAGCTAACTATGGCTACACCTTC.

This sequence joins TRBV19 and TRBJ1-2; D is unclear. Germline-derived CDR1 and CDR2 are LNHDA and SQIVND (reference sequence). The CDR3 is 16 amino acids. V shed 3 bases and J shed 5 bases, with 19 bases lying between them. The CDR3 DNA follows: TGTGCCAGTAGTATGAACGGCGGCCAGAATGGATATGGCTACACCTTC. Amino acid sequence: CASSMNGGQNGYGYTF.

This rearrangement joins TRBV6-5 to TRBJ1-4; 9 bases align to TRBD1. Germline CDR1 MNHEY, CDR2 SVGAGI. Trimming cost V 0 bases and J 6 bases; bases outside gene matches: 5. This CDR3 is built from 16 residues. The CDR3 nucleotides are TGTGCCAGCAGTTACTCATCGACAGGGGGGGATGAAAAACTGTTTTTT. Translating gives CASSYSSTGGDEKLFF.

The chain uses TRBV25-1 and TRBJ1-5; possible D gene TRBD1, 5 bases. Trimming cost V 3 bases and J 2 bases, with 11 bases left between them. The V gene's germline CDR1 is MGHDK and CDR2 SYGVNS. There are 15 residues in the CDR3. The CDR3 is CASSDQGWGNQPQHF. CDR3 DNA: TGTGCCAGCAGTGATCAGGGTTGGGGCAATCAGCCCCAGCATTTT.

The chain employs TRBV5-4 and TRBJ2-7; 7 bases map to TRBD2. Germline V gene lookup returns CDR1 SGHNT and CDR2 YYREEE (reference sequence). The CDR3 totals 13 residues. V trimming: 4 bases; J trimming: 3 bases; junction bases outside the gene matches: 4. This chain's CDR3 is CASSPGGDYEQYF. DNA of the CDR3: TGTGCCAGCAGCCCGGGGGGTGACTACGAGCAGTACTTC.

The gene calls are TRBV2 and TRBJ1-6; D perhaps matches TRBD1 (6 bases). Trimming removed 7 bases at V and 14 bases at J, with 21 bases between. Looked up from germline, CDR1 is SNHLY and CDR2 is FYNNEI. The CDR3 length is 14 residues. The CDR3 nucleotides are TGTGCCAGCAACCTCGGGACACTAGTTTTTTCCCTCCACTTT. Its protein product is CASNLGTLVFSLHF.

This sequence joins TRBV9 and TRBJ1-1; D possibly corresponds to TRBD1 (5 bases). There are 14 residues in the CDR3. Germline CDR1 reads SGDLS; CDR2 reads YYNGEE. With 2 bases removed from V and 1 base from J, the gap between germline ends came to 9 bases. CDR3 DNA sequence: TGTGCCAGCAGCGTCGGACATCAGAACACTGAAGCTTTCTTT. Protein sequence: CASSVGHQNTEAFF. Variable domain in full (rest from reference TRBV9 and TRBJ1-1): DSGVTQTPKHLITATGQRVTLRCSPRSGDLSVYWYQQSLDQGLQFLIQYYNGEERAKGNILERFSAQQFPDLHSELNLSSLELGDSALYFCASSVGHQNTEAFFGQGTRLTVV.

The chain combines TRBV7-2 with TRBJ2-5; a possible D gene is TRBD2 (6 bases). The germline V gene has CDR1 SGHTA and CDR2 FQGNSA. The CDR3 runs 13 residues. V lost 2 bases to trimming and J lost 5 bases, with 9 bases between them. The CDR3 DNA reads TGTGCCAGCAGCTTAACTAGCTTGGAGACCCAGTACTTC. This sequence encodes CASSLTSLETQYF.

The chain couples TRBV9 to TRBJ2-4; D perhaps matches TRBD1 (6 bases). Germline V CDR1 and CDR2: SGDLS, YYNGEE. The V gene lost 2 bases and the J gene lost 6 bases, with 15 bases spanning the gap. The CDR3 spans 15 residues. The CDR3 is CASSVRGTRGNIQYF. As DNA, the CDR3 is TGTGCCAGCAGCGTTAGGGGGACAAGGGGAAACATTCAGTACTTC.